This T cell receptor (beta chain) came from a study of blood T cells in healthy people across ages. Study at large: Template switching picked up about one barcoded beta molecule for each two T cells.

Using a J-beta primer mix together with a sample-barcoded 5' primer, a second PCR was run for roughly 7 to 11 cycles. In TCRdb, the 5' RACE reads were re-called with MiXCR into one record per CDR3 protein. The sample contains around 1.7 million distinct CDR3 sequences, roughly 30% of which appear only once. Turning to this clonotype: Its cognate antigen is unknown.

Germline V gene lookup returns CDR1 MDHEN and CDR2 SYDVKM. The CDR3 is 17 residues long. Trimming took 1 base from V and 4 from J, leaving 20 bases between them. Each donor was a healthy Caucasian individual from Russia, aged 6 to 90. Whole-study results and caveats: For the donors, CMV status was unknown and possibly confounded expanded clonotype changes.

The clonotype originates from a young woman in good health. Specimen: blood. The rearrangement links TRBV28 to TRBJ2-7; possibly TRBD2 for D (7 bases). CDR3 residues: CASSLFLKGGGWYEQYF. CDR3 nucleotide sequence: TGTGCCAGCAGTTTATTTTTGAAGGGGGGGGGTTGGTACGAGCAGTACTTC.